This T cell receptor (beta chain) was observed in a study of graft-versus-host responses after intestinal transplantation. TCRdb keeps only in-frame clones here, not all; method: immunoSEQ multiplex PCR. The sample includes tens of thousands of clones, more than 85% seen only once; the top ten take around 0.5%. About this clone itself: Its specificity is unknown.

The TCR comes from a human donor who received an intestinal transplant. This material consisted of unstimulated CD8+ T cells sorted from spleen or lymph node cells, taken before intestinal transplant.

The CDR3 DNA sequence: TGCGCCAGCAGCGGGAGAGCGGGAGGGACCTACGAGCAGTACTTC. Its translation is CASSGRAGGTYEQYF. The chain has TRBV4-1 and TRBJ2-7; 10 bases fit TRBD2. CDR1 is MGHRA and CDR2 is YSYEKL in the germline V gene. J gave up 2 bases and V 5 bases, and 6 bases lay outside the gene matches. The CDR3 sequence is 15 residues long.